Included here is one TCR beta chain sequence, with context. The sample comes from a study of blood T cell repertoires in COVID-19. Study-wide background: Collection of acute and convalescent COVID-19 samples took place in the United States, Italy and Spain. The cDNA or gDNA used as material had been derived from T cells, B-cell-depleted T cells, or PBMCs.

After removal of 2 bases from V and 3 bases from J, the junction contained 7 bases not matched to a gene. This CDR3 region has 15 residues. In germline, CDR1 is SGHTA, CDR2 FQGNSA. Original analysis: Amplified reference gene primers provided the basis for estimating nucleated cell counts. Sequenced by immunoSEQ multiplex PCR; TCRdb stores in-frame clones only, minus some. V, J and clone size reflect that table, while D and trimming were determined from the DNA. The sample lists around 170,000 clones, 83% seen once, with around 6.1% in the top ten. The clonotype was recovered from a woman between 35 and 50 years old with acute or convalescent COVID-19. The sequenced sample consisted of peripheral blood. The chain links TRBV7-2 to TRBJ2-7; TRBD1 matches 7 bases. The CDR3 reads CASSLYRDRYYEQYF. The CDR3 DNA reads as TGTGCCAGCAGCTTATACCGGGACAGATACTACGAGCAGTACTTC.